These T cell receptor beta chains were read from a single sample in a study of OX40 agonist ivuxolimab in advanced cancers. Generated by immunoSEQ multiplex PCR, the TCRdb table keeps only in-frame clones and is missing some. The data hold tens of thousands of clones, with roughly 90% observed a single time. The input for sequencing was CD4+ or CD8+ T cells sorted from blood, taken in a trial of the OX40 agonist ivuxolimab. The receptors come from an adult with an advanced solid tumor such as melanoma, head and neck, liver or kidney cancer. Both conserved end residues are part of each CDR3. The order of the fields is J gene, D gene, V gene, clone size, CDR3 DNA, CDR3 protein. The D gene is left open where the match is weak. Rows give clone size only sometimes, using once, few, many, or a class for an expanded clone.

TRBJ2-1 | TRBD2 | TRBV6-4 | . | TGTGCCAGCAGTGACTCTTTGGCCAGCGGGGACCACAATGAGCAGTTCTTC | CASSDSLASGDHNEQFF
TRBJ2-7 | TRBD2 | TRBV6-6 | . | TGTGCCAGCAGCCCGGTTAGCGGGAGTTACGAGCAGTACTTC | CASSPVSGSYEQYF
TRBJ2-7 | . | TRBV4-3 | once | TGCGCCAGCAGCCAAGATACTGGGATGGCTAGTATCTCCTACGAGCAGTACTTC | CASSQDTGMASISYEQYF
TRBJ2-1 | TRBD2 | TRBV28 | . | TGTGCCAGCAGGCCAGCGGGAGGATACAATGAGCAGTTCTTC | CASRPAGGYNEQFF
TRBJ2-7 | . | TRBV6-5 | . | TGTGCCAGCAGTATTCAGGGAGGACGCTACGAGCAGTACTTC | CASSIQGGRYEQYF
TRBJ2-2 | . | TRBV10-3 | . | TGTGCCATCAGTGAGTCGAGAACTACGAACACCGGGGAGCTGTTTTTT | CAISESRTTNTGELFF
TRBJ2-7 | TRBD1 | TRBV11-2 | . | TGTGCCAGCAGCGCCGGGACAGGGGGAACCTACGAGCAGTACTTC | CASSAGTGGTYEQYF
TRBJ2-3 | TRBD2 | TRBV19 | . | TGTGCCAGTAGAAGGCTAGCGGGAGTGAAGACAGATACGCAGTATTTT | CASRRLAGVKTDTQYF
TRBJ1-2 | TRBD1 | TRBV5-4 | . | TGTGCCAGCAGCTCTCCCATCACGGGACAGAACTATGGCTACACCTTC | CASSSPITGQNYGYTF
TRBJ2-1 | . | TRBV27 | . | TGTGCCAGCATCCCTCTCGGTTCGACGGTGGGTGGTGAGCAGTTCTTC | CASIPLGSTVGGEQFF
TRBJ2-5 | . | TRBV27 | . | TGTGCCAGCAGTCCCCTGGCCCGAGACAGTCTAGTGGAGACCCAGTACTTC | CASSPLARDSLVETQYF
TRBJ2-7 | TRBD1 | TRBV27 | . | TGTGCCAGCAGTTTAGCGGGGACAGGAGGATCCGAGCAGTACTTC | CASSLAGTGGSEQYF
TRBJ2-7 | TRBD2 | TRBV19 | . | TGTGCCAGTACCCCCGGGACTAGCGTCGGGGAGCAGTACTTC | CASTPGTSVGEQYF
TRBJ2-7 | . | TRBV29-1 | . | TGCAGCGTTGTAGGTCAATACGAGCAGTACTTC | CSVVGQYEQYF
TRBJ2-2 | . | TRBV29-1 | . | TGCAGCGTCGTTATCTTAGGTACCGGGGAGCTGTTTTTT | CSVVILGTGELFF
TRBJ1-1 | . | TRBV19 | . | TGTGCCAGTTTTCCTTGGAACACTGAAGCTTTCTTT | CASFPWNTEAFF
TRBJ2-6 | . | TRBV7-9 | . | TGTGCCAGCAGCTCCCCCCAGGGGACTGGGGCCAACGTCCTGACTTTC | CASSSPQGTGANVLTF
TRBJ2-1 | TRBD2 | TRBV7-6 | . | TGTGCCAGCAGCTTAGGAGTGATAGCGGGGAACAATGAGCAGTTCTTC | CASSLGVIAGNNEQFF
TRBJ2-7 | TRBD1 | TRBV9 | . | TGTGCCAGCAGCGCCGGGACAGGACTCTATTACGAGCAGTACTTC | CASSAGTGLYYEQYF
TRBJ2-1 | . | TRBV7-9 | . | TGTGCCAGCAGCTTAGTGGCTTCCTCCTACAATGAGCAGTTCTTC | CASSLVASSYNEQFF
TRBJ2-5 | . | TRBV7-2 | few | TGTGCCAGCAGCTTAGACCTCCCAGAGACCCAGTACTTC | CASSLDLPETQYF
TRBJ1-5 | TRBD1 | TRBV19 | . | TGTGCCAGTAGTACATGGGACAGGGGGATTGATCAGCCCCAGCATTTT | CASSTWDRGIDQPQHF
TRBJ2-3 | TRBD1 | TRBV4-1 | once | TGCGCCAGCAGCCAAGTTTCCGGGACAGGGTTCACAGATACGCAGTATTTT | CASSQVSGTGFTDTQYF
TRBJ2-7 | TRBD1 | TRBV10-3 | . | TGTGCCATCAGCTTCCTTGGACAGGGCAAGGGCTACGAGCAGTACTTC | CAISFLGQGKGYEQYF